This entry features one T cell receptor (beta chain) sequence. The data originate from a study of blood T cell repertoires in COVID-19. Study at large: Collection of acute and convalescent COVID-19 samples took place in the United States, Italy and Spain. PBMCs, B-cell-depleted T cells, or T cells were the source of the cDNA or gDNA that made up the material.

As processed by the authors: Amplified reference gene primers provided the basis for estimating nucleated cell counts. The assay was immunoSEQ multiplex PCR, and TCRdb's table has in-frame clones only and misses some. V and J calls and clone size are given by that table; D and trimming were obtained from the DNA. The sample yields roughly 100,000 clones, around 79% seen once. The material sequenced was peripheral blood. The clonotype comes from a man aged 70-80 years with active or convalescent COVID-19.

Here the CDR3 reads CASSPSYRGQETQYF. The CDR3 DNA reads as TGCGCCAGCAGCCCTAGCTACAGGGGACAAGAGACCCAGTACTTC. The genes are TRBV5-1 and TRBJ2-5; 7 bases fit TRBD1. Unmatched junction bases numbered 8, after V lost 4 bases and J lost 2 bases. From germline, CDR1 is SGHRS and CDR2 YFSETQ. CDR3 length: 15 residues.